These T cell receptor beta chains were read from a single sample in a study of blood T cell repertoires in COVID-19. Repertoires were generated with immunoSEQ multiplex PCR, while TCRdb's copy carries only in-frame clones and drops some. The sample consists of fewer than 100,000 clones, about 87% of them appearing once. What was sequenced was peripheral blood. These receptors all come from a human donor with acute or convalescent COVID-19. The donor label of this sample is uncertain. CDR3s include the opening cysteine and the closing phenylalanine or tryptophan. The order of the fields is V gene, clone size, D gene, J gene, CDR3 DNA, CDR3 protein. D genes are given only for firm matches. Size is omitted from some rows. Given values are once, few, many or a class for expanded clones.

v_gene: TRBV27; abundance: .; d_gene: .; j_gene: TRBJ1-3; CDR3nt: TGTGCCAGCAGTTCTACAGGGGGAAACACCATATATTTT; CDR3aa: CASSSTGGNTIYF
v_gene: TRBV3-1/TRBV3-2; abundance: .; d_gene: .; j_gene: TRBJ1-2; CDR3nt: TGTGCCAGCAGCTTACGAGGGCCTTCAGGGGCCTATGGCTACACCTTC; CDR3aa: CASSLRGPSGAYGYTF
v_gene: TRBV19; abundance: .; d_gene: .; j_gene: TRBJ1-5; CDR3nt: TGTGCCAGTAGTATCTTAAGGGGCGATCAGCCCCAGCATTTT; CDR3aa: CASSILRGDQPQHF
v_gene: TRBV19; abundance: few; d_gene: TRBD1; j_gene: TRBJ1-3; CDR3nt: TGTGCCAGTAGTATATCGGACAGGGGAATAGCAAACACCATATATTTT; CDR3aa: CASSISDRGIANTIYF
v_gene: TRBV4-2; abundance: .; d_gene: TRBD2; j_gene: TRBJ2-5; CDR3nt: TGTGCCAGCAGCCAAGCACTAGCGGGGGATGAAGAGACCCAGTACTTC; CDR3aa: CASSQALAGDEETQYF
v_gene: TRBV3-1/TRBV3-2; abundance: .; d_gene: .; j_gene: TRBJ2-3; CDR3nt: TGTGCCAGCACCCGCGGCGATACGCAGTATTTT; CDR3aa: CASTRGDTQYF
v_gene: TRBV18; abundance: .; d_gene: TRBD1; j_gene: TRBJ2-2; CDR3nt: TGTGCCAGCTCACCAAGGACAGGGTTCGGGGAGCTGTTTTTT; CDR3aa: CASSPRTGFGELFF
v_gene: TRBV6-4; abundance: .; d_gene: TRBD1; j_gene: TRBJ2-7; CDR3nt: TGTGCCAGCAGTACAGACAGGGAACTGAGCTACGAGCAGTACTTC; CDR3aa: CASSTDRELSYEQYF
v_gene: TRBV19; abundance: .; d_gene: .; j_gene: TRBJ1-5; CDR3nt: TGTGCCAGTAGCGGAGGGGCAGGGAATCAGCCCCAGCATTTT; CDR3aa: CASSGGAGNQPQHF
v_gene: TRBV10-2; abundance: .; d_gene: TRBD2; j_gene: TRBJ2-7; CDR3nt: TGCGCCAGCAGTGAGTTCCTGGGGAGGGGCTCCTACGAGCAGTACTTC; CDR3aa: CASSEFLGRGSYEQYF
v_gene: TRBV28; abundance: .; d_gene: .; j_gene: TRBJ1-1; CDR3nt: TGTGCCAGCAGTCCCGGGTCCCGGAACACTGAAGCTTTCTTT; CDR3aa: CASSPGSRNTEAFF
v_gene: TRBV12-5; abundance: .; d_gene: .; j_gene: TRBJ1-3; CDR3nt: TGTGCTAGTGGTTTCGTAGATATCTCTGGAAACACCATATATTTT; CDR3aa: CASGFVDISGNTIYF
v_gene: TRBV7-3; abundance: .; d_gene: TRBD1; j_gene: TRBJ2-2; CDR3nt: TGTGCCAGCAGCTCGACAGGGGCTGGGGAGCTGTTTTTT; CDR3aa: CASSSTGAGELFF
v_gene: TRBV27; abundance: .; d_gene: TRBD1; j_gene: TRBJ2-7; CDR3nt: TGTGCCAGCAGTACAGGACAGGGGCGCTACGAGCAGTACTTC; CDR3aa: CASSTGQGRYEQYF
v_gene: TRBV5-8; abundance: .; d_gene: .; j_gene: TRBJ1-3; CDR3nt: TGTGCCAGCAGCTTTGAGGGAGTGTCTGGAAACACCATATATTTT; CDR3aa: CASSFEGVSGNTIYF
v_gene: TRBV6-5; abundance: .; d_gene: .; j_gene: TRBJ2-2; CDR3nt: TGTGCCACCGAACCGACAGTTAACACCGGGGAGCTGTTTTTT; CDR3aa: CATEPTVNTGELFF
v_gene: TRBV4-3; abundance: .; d_gene: TRBD1; j_gene: TRBJ1-6; CDR3nt: TGCGCCAGCAGCCCCGGAGGGGGACAGGGGGCATCGTATAATTCACCCCTCCACTTT; CDR3aa: CASSPGGGQGASYNSPLHF
v_gene: TRBV7-2; abundance: .; d_gene: TRBD1; j_gene: TRBJ2-1; CDR3nt: TGTGCCAGCAGCCCCGCAGGGGGCCGATACAATGAGCAGTTCTTC; CDR3aa: CASSPAGGRYNEQFF
v_gene: TRBV30; abundance: .; d_gene: TRBD2; j_gene: TRBJ2-1; CDR3nt: TGTGCCTGGAGGAGCGGGGGGGGGCCCTACAATGAGCAGTTCTTC; CDR3aa: CAWRSGGGPYNEQFF
v_gene: TRBV19; abundance: .; d_gene: TRBD2; j_gene: TRBJ2-3; CDR3nt: TGTGCCAGTAGTCCGGGACTAACAGATACGCAGTATTTT; CDR3aa: CASSPGLTDTQYF
v_gene: TRBV14; abundance: .; d_gene: TRBD1; j_gene: TRBJ2-5; CDR3nt: TGTGCCAGCAGCCCCCGGACAGGGGCAGAGACCCAGTACTTC; CDR3aa: CASSPRTGAETQYF
v_gene: TRBV4-1; abundance: .; d_gene: .; j_gene: TRBJ2-1; CDR3nt: TGCGCCAGCAGCCGGTCTACAGGGAACCCCTCCTACAATGAGCAGTTCTTC; CDR3aa: CASSRSTGNPSYNEQFF
v_gene: TRBV7-7; abundance: .; d_gene: TRBD1; j_gene: TRBJ2-7; CDR3nt: TGTGCTAGCAGCTTAGCGTCGGGACAGATCTACGAGCAGTACTTC; CDR3aa: CASSLASGQIYEQYF
v_gene: TRBV5-1; abundance: .; d_gene: TRBD2; j_gene: TRBJ2-5; CDR3nt: TGCGCCAGCAGCTTGGGTGCTAGCGGAATAAAGGAGACCCAGTACTTC; CDR3aa: CASSLGASGIKETQYF
v_gene: TRBV6-5; abundance: once; d_gene: .; j_gene: TRBJ2-5; CDR3nt: TGTGCCAGCAGCGCTCCGGTGATAGAGACCCAGTACTTC; CDR3aa: CASSAPVIETQYF
v_gene: TRBV24-1; abundance: .; d_gene: TRBD1; j_gene: TRBJ1-2; CDR3nt: TGTGCCACCAGTGACCGCGGACAGGCGGGTGGCTACACCTTC; CDR3aa: CATSDRGQAGGYTF
v_gene: TRBV7-2; abundance: .; d_gene: .; j_gene: TRBJ1-2; CDR3nt: TGTGCCAGCAGCTTAGTTCCCAGGGCGGACTATGGCTACACCTTC; CDR3aa: CASSLVPRADYGYTF
v_gene: TRBV28; abundance: .; d_gene: TRBD2; j_gene: TRBJ2-5; CDR3nt: TGTGCCAGCTTAAGCGGGGGTTTTGAGGAGACCCAGTACTTC; CDR3aa: CASLSGGFEETQYF
v_gene: TRBV5-5; abundance: few; d_gene: .; j_gene: TRBJ2-7; CDR3nt: TGTGCCAGCAGCTTGGTCGCGGGACAGACTATCTACGAGCAGTACTTC; CDR3aa: CASSLVAGQTIYEQYF
v_gene: TRBV9; abundance: .; d_gene: TRBD2; j_gene: TRBJ2-3; CDR3nt: TGTGCCAGCAGCGTAGCTAGCGGGGTCACAGATACGCAGTATTTT; CDR3aa: CASSVASGVTDTQYF
v_gene: TRBV4-1; abundance: .; d_gene: TRBD1; j_gene: TRBJ1-2; CDR3nt: TGCGCCAGCAGCCAAGGGTTTTTTAGGGACAGGGGTGTTTCTAACTATGGCTACACCTTC; CDR3aa: CASSQGFFRDRGVSNYGYTF
v_gene: TRBV7-2; abundance: .; d_gene: .; j_gene: TRBJ2-2; CDR3nt: TGTGCCAGCAGCTTAGTAAAAGGCGGGGAACTGTTTTTT; CDR3aa: CASSLVKGGELFF
v_gene: TRBV5-1; abundance: .; d_gene: TRBD1; j_gene: TRBJ2-1; CDR3nt: TGCGCCAGCAGCTTGCGTTCCGGGACAGGGTATAATGAGCAGTTCTTC; CDR3aa: CASSLRSGTGYNEQFF
v_gene: TRBV30; abundance: .; d_gene: .; j_gene: TRBJ2-6; CDR3nt: TGTGCCTGGAGTCTACCGGGACTGAACTCTGGGGCCAACGTCCTGACTTTC; CDR3aa: CAWSLPGLNSGANVLTF
v_gene: TRBV5-1; abundance: .; d_gene: TRBD2; j_gene: TRBJ2-3; CDR3nt: TGCGCCAGCAGCGGACTAGCGGGGGCCGATACGCAGTATTTT; CDR3aa: CASSGLAGADTQYF
v_gene: TRBV19; abundance: few; d_gene: TRBD2; j_gene: TRBJ2-3; CDR3nt: TGTGCCAGTAGTATGGGGCGGGGGGAGACAGATACGCAGTATTTT; CDR3aa: CASSMGRGETDTQYF
v_gene: TRBV5-1; abundance: .; d_gene: .; j_gene: TRBJ2-5; CDR3nt: TGCGCCAGCAGCTTGGGGGGGGGCTCCGGCCAAGAGACCCAGTACTTC; CDR3aa: CASSLGGGSGQETQYF
v_gene: TRBV6-4; abundance: .; d_gene: TRBD1; j_gene: TRBJ1-2; CDR3nt: TGTGCCAGCAGTGAACAGGGGGTTGGCTACACCTTC; CDR3aa: CASSEQGVGYTF
v_gene: TRBV3-1/TRBV3-2; abundance: .; d_gene: TRBD1; j_gene: TRBJ1-6; CDR3nt: TGTGCCAGCAGCCGACTATTGACAGGGGAAGAATCACCCCTCCACTTT; CDR3aa: CASSRLLTGEESPLHF
v_gene: TRBV7-3; abundance: .; d_gene: TRBD2; j_gene: TRBJ2-1; CDR3nt: TGTGCCAGCAGCTTACGTGAGCGGGGCCATAACCGGGGGGAGCAGTTCTTC; CDR3aa: CASSLRERGHNRGEQFF
v_gene: TRBV5-1; abundance: .; d_gene: .; j_gene: TRBJ2-5; CDR3nt: TGCGCCAGCAGCTTGGGGGCAAAGGAAGAGACCCAGTACTTC; CDR3aa: CASSLGAKEETQYF
v_gene: TRBV5-1; abundance: once; d_gene: .; j_gene: TRBJ2-3; CDR3nt: TGCGCCAGCAGCTTGGGGCTAGCTAGCACAGATACGCAGTATTTT; CDR3aa: CASSLGLASTDTQYF
v_gene: TRBV4-1; abundance: .; d_gene: TRBD1; j_gene: TRBJ1-1; CDR3nt: TGCGCCAGCAGCCAAGGTGCCTGGGCAGGGGGCAAAGCTTTCTTT; CDR3aa: CASSQGAWAGGKAFF
v_gene: TRBV2; abundance: .; d_gene: TRBD1; j_gene: TRBJ1-2; CDR3nt: TGTGCCAGCAGTGTCGAAGGGGGGACAGGGGTGAATGGCTACACCTTC; CDR3aa: CASSVEGGTGVNGYTF
v_gene: TRBV7-8; abundance: .; d_gene: .; j_gene: TRBJ1-2; CDR3nt: TGTGCCAGCAGCTACCATTTCGCGAATCACTATGGCTACACCTTC; CDR3aa: CASSYHFANHYGYTF
v_gene: TRBV4-2; abundance: .; d_gene: .; j_gene: TRBJ2-5; CDR3nt: TGTGCCAGCAGCCGGGAGGCGGGGGCTCTGGAGACCCAGTACTTC; CDR3aa: CASSREAGALETQYF
v_gene: TRBV6-6; abundance: .; d_gene: .; j_gene: TRBJ1-6; CDR3nt: TGTGCCAGCAGTTACGGTGCTAGCAGGGGAGGGTCACCCCTCCACTTT; CDR3aa: CASSYGASRGGSPLHF
v_gene: TRBV11-2; abundance: .; d_gene: TRBD2; j_gene: TRBJ2-5; CDR3nt: TGTGCCAGCAGCTTAGTTCTAGCGGGGGTGGAGACCCAGTACTTC; CDR3aa: CASSLVLAGVETQYF
v_gene: TRBV30; abundance: .; d_gene: .; j_gene: TRBJ1-1; CDR3nt: TGTGCCTGGAGTGTACGGGCAAGCGGGGGCACTGAAGCTTTCTTT; CDR3aa: CAWSVRASGGTEAFF
v_gene: TRBV6-2/TRBV6-3; abundance: once; d_gene: TRBD2; j_gene: TRBJ2-5; CDR3nt: TGTGCCAGCAGTTGGCGGGGGACGTACCAAGAGACCCAGTACTTC; CDR3aa: CASSWRGTYQETQYF
v_gene: TRBV7-3; abundance: .; d_gene: TRBD2; j_gene: TRBJ2-2; CDR3nt: TGTGCCAGCAGCACAGATGGGAGGGGTTGGCTCACCGGGGAGCTGTTTTTT; CDR3aa: CASSTDGRGWLTGELFF
v_gene: TRBV4-1; abundance: .; d_gene: .; j_gene: TRBJ1-5; CDR3nt: TGCGCCAGCAGCCAAGCCTCGGGCAATCAGCCCCAGCATTTT; CDR3aa: CASSQASGNQPQHF
v_gene: TRBV7-3; abundance: .; d_gene: TRBD2; j_gene: TRBJ2-1; CDR3nt: TGTGCCAGCAGCTCTTCCGGGACTAGCGTCAATGAGCAGTTCTTC; CDR3aa: CASSSSGTSVNEQFF